These T cell receptor beta chains were read from a single sample in a study. TCRdb processed the reads anew with MiXCR; each CDR3 protein has one entry. The table has about 7,100 distinct CDR3 sequences, more than 25% seen once. Specimen: blood. These receptors came from a human donor. The CDR3 runs from the conserved cysteine through the conserved F or W. The D gene is left open where the match is weak. Some rows mark clone size as missing; the rest say once, few, many or name a class of expanded clone.

clone_size	d_call	v_call	j_call	cdr3_length	cdr3_nt	cdr3_aa
medium-sized	NA	TRBV4-2	TRBJ2-3	16	TGTGCCAGCAGCCAAGATCTAGGCGGAGTCTCTCGGACGCAGTATTTT	CASSQDLGGVSRTQYF
NA	TRBD1	TRBV20-1	TRBJ2-2	14	TGCAGTGCTACCGGGACAGCGAACACCGGGGAGCCGTTTTTT	CSATGTANTGEPFF
NA	TRBD1	TRBV29-1	TRBJ2-6	15	TGCAGCGTCCGGGACAGGGGTGCCGGGGCCAACGTCCTGACTTTC	CSVRDRGAGANVLTF
NA	NA	TRBV29-1	TRBJ2-7	14	TGCAGCGTTGAAGATCAGGGCAGATCCTACGAGCAGTACTTC	CSVEDQGRSYEQYF
NA	TRBD1	TRBV30	TRBJ1-1	13	TGTGCCTGGAGTGACAGGGGTGCCACTGAAGCTTTCTTT	CAWSDRGATEAFF
medium-sized	NA	TRBV7-3	TRBJ2-2	16	TGTGCCAGCAGCTTAATCGGGAGTGGGAACACCGGGGAGCTGTTTTTT	CASSLIGSGNTGELFF
few	NA	TRBV18	TRBJ1-4	14	TGTGCCAGCTCCGCGCAACCTTTAAATGAAAAACTGTTTTTT	CASSAQPLNEKLFF
NA	TRBD1	TRBV4-2	TRBJ2-7	15	TGTGCCAGCAGCCAAGCTTTGGACAGGGGGCGCGAGCAGTACTTC	CASSQALDRGREQYF
medium-sized	TRBD1	TRBV29-1	TRBJ1-2	14	TGCAGCGTTGAAGGGACAGGGGCGGACTATGGCTACACCTTC	CSVEGTGADYGYTF
many	NA	TRBV12-2	TRBJ1-2	15	TGTGCAAGTCGCCCCGGGACAGGAGCTAACTATGGCTACACCTTC	CASRPGTGANYGYTF
NA	NA	TRBV7-2	TRBJ2-1	15	TGTGCCAGCCCCTTCCCACTGTGCTCCTACAATGAGCAGTTCTTC	CASPFPLCSYNEQFF
medium-sized	TRBD2	TRBV20-1	TRBJ2-7	14	TGCAGTGCAACGGGAGCGGGAGCCATTCGGGAGCAGTACTTC	CSATGAGAIREQYF
NA	NA	TRBV20-1	TRBJ2-7	13	TGCAGTGCTAGGTTAGCTAGCAACTACGAGCAGTACTTC	CSARLASNYEQYF
NA	NA	TRBV29-1	TRBJ1-2	11	TGCAGCGTTGAATTACCCGATGGCTACACCTTC	CSVELPDGYTF
medium-sized	NA	TRBV29-1	TRBJ1-4	14	TGCAGCGCCCAGTCCGCGAGGCTTAATGAAAAACTGTTTTTT	CSAQSARLNEKLFF
NA	NA	TRBV18	TRBJ1-1	14	TGTGCCAGCTCACAAGAACGTAAGAACACTGAAGCTTTCTTT	CASSQERKNTEAFF
many	NA	TRBV18	TRBJ1-1	14	TGTGCCAGCTCACCAACTTCACGGAACACTGAAGCTTTCTTT	CASSPTSRNTEAFF
medium-sized	NA	TRBV29-1	TRBJ2-5	12	TGCAGCGTTGGTTGGGATATCGAGACCCAGTACTTC	CSVGWDIETQYF
medium-sized	NA	TRBV18	TRBJ1-3	13	TGTGCCAGCGGCGGGTTTTCTGGAAACACCATATATTTT	CASGGFSGNTIYF
medium-sized	NA	TRBV4-2	TRBJ1-1	14	TGTGCCAGCAGCCAAGATTGGGGGGGTCGGGGGACTTTCTTT	CASSQDWGGRGTFF
medium-sized	NA	TRBV29-1	TRBJ1-2	13	TGCAGCGTTGAAGATCCGGGTGCGTATGGCTACACCTTC	CSVEDPGAYGYTF
NA	TRBD1	TRBV12-3/TRBV12-4	TRBJ1-5	14	TGTGCCAGCTTATCCGGGACAGGGCAACAGCCCCAGCATTTT	CASLSGTGQQPQHF
NA	TRBD1	TRBV18	TRBJ1-2	14	TGTGCCAGCTCACCGGGGACAGGGGGAGATGGCTACACCTTC	CASSPGTGGDGYTF
medium-sized	TRBD2	TRBV5-1	TRBJ2-2	18	TGCGCCAGCAGCTCGACACTAGCGGCCCTGGGGGCCACCGGGGAGCTGTTTTTT	CASSSTLAALGATGELFF
medium-sized	TRBD1	TRBV18	TRBJ2-7	14	TGTGCCAGCTCACCAACGGACAGGATCTACGAGCAGTACTTC	CASSPTDRIYEQYF
medium-sized	TRBD1	TRBV29-1	TRBJ1-1	13	TGCAGCGTTGAGACAGGGCATAACACTGAAGCTTTCTTT	CSVETGHNTEAFF
medium-sized	NA	TRBV4-2	TRBJ2-7	15	TGTGCCAGCAGCCAAGATAGAACTACGTCCTACGAGCAGTACTTC	CASSQDRTTSYEQYF
NA	NA	TRBV14	TRBJ2-1	18	NA	CASSFYICSARGLNEQFF
medium-sized	NA	TRBV7-6	TRBJ2-5	13	TGTGCCAGCAGCTTAAGGGACGGGGAGACCCAGTACTTC	CASSLRDGETQYF
medium-sized	NA	TRBV18	TRBJ2-2	17	TGTGCCAGCTCACAAAGGACCGGGACGGGGAACACCGGGGAGCTGTTTTTT	CASSQRTGTGNTGELFF
few	NA	TRBV19	TRBJ1-5	16	TGTGCCAGTAGCGCTAACAGGCCGTCAAGCAATCAGCCCCAGCATTTT	CASSANRPSSNQPQHF
once	NA	TRBV20-1	TRBJ2-5	12	TGCAGTGCTGAAATGGGACAAGAGACCCAGTACTTC	CSAEMGQETQYF
many	NA	TRBV12-5	TRBJ2-1	14	TGTGCTAGTGGTTCCTCCCGGGTGGAAGAGGAGCAGTTCTTC	CASGSSRVEEEQFF
many	TRBD1	TRBV20-1	TRBJ2-3	14	TGCAGTGCTCCTCCGGGACAGGCAGGCGATACGCAGTATTTT	CSAPPGQAGDTQYF
NA	NA	TRBV30	TRBJ1-2	13	TGTGCCTGGAGTGTAGTCGGGCCATATGGCTACACCTTC	CAWSVVGPYGYTF
once	NA	TRBV7-1	TRBJ2-1	12	TGTGCCATGGAGGGAGAGGGGCATGAGCAGTTCTTC	CAMEGEGHEQFF
NA	NA	TRBV2	TRBJ2-7	15	TGTGCCAGCAGTGAACAAGCCGGTATCTCCTACGAGCAGTACTTC	CASSEQAGISYEQYF
medium-sized	NA	TRBV4-2	TRBJ1-5	19	TGTGCCAGCAGCCAAGATAACTTTGTCTCGGGGTCTAGCAATCAGCCCCAGCATTTT	CASSQDNFVSGSSNQPQHF
few	TRBD2	TRBV6-4	TRBJ2-1	15	TGTGCCAGCAGTGCTCGGACTAGCGGGGACAATGAGCAGTTCTTC	CASSARTSGDNEQFF
NA	NA	TRBV20-1	TRBJ1-2	11	TGCAGTGCTAGAGTCAGCTATGGCTACACCTTC	CSARVSYGYTF
medium-sized	NA	TRBV29-1	TRBJ1-5	15	TGCAGCGGAGTCCGAAGCTTCCATAGCAATCAGCCCCAGCATTTT	CSGVRSFHSNQPQHF